This T cell receptor beta chain comes out of a study of T cell repertoires in cytomegalovirus infection. TCRdb re-analysed the reads in MiXCR, keeping a single row per CDR3 protein. The repertoire has around 320,000 distinct CDR3 sequences, more than 8% of them found once; the top ten carry about 4.5%. This clonotype was observed a handful of times. The V and J ends lost 7 bases and 10 bases, in that order; junction bases with no gene match: 17. Germline V CDR1 and CDR2: MDHEN, SYDVKM. CDR3 length: 18 amino acids. The chain has TRBV28 and TRBJ2-1; TRBD2 aligns across 15 bases. The sequenced sample consisted of PBMCs. This receptor was taken from a human donor in good health (CMV status not recorded). Some clones in this sample may be carry-over from other donors' samples. The DNA for the CDR3 is TGTGCCAGCATTTGGACTAGCGGGAGGGCTATCGGAATGAGGGAGCAGTTCTTC. This codes for CASIWTSGRAIGMREQFF.